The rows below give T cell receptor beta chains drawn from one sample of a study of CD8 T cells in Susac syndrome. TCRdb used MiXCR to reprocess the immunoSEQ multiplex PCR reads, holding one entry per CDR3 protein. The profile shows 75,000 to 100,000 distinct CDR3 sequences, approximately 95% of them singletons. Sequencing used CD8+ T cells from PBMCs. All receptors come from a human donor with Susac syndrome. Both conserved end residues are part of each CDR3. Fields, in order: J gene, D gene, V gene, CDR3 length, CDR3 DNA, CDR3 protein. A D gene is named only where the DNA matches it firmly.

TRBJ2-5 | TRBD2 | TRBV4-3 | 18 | TGCGCCAGCAGCCTAGGGACTAGCGGGAGTGGAGGCCTGGAGACCCAGTACTTC | CASSLGTSGSGGLETQYF
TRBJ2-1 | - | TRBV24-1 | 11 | TGTGCCACCAGCTCGGGCAATGAGCAGTTCTTC | CATSSGNEQFF
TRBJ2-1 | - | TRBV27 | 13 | TGTGCCAGCAGTTTTTCCGGGGGCAATGAGCAGTTCTTC | CASSFSGGNEQFF
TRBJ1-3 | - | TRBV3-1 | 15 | TGTGCCAGCAGCCAAGAGTCAGCGCCTGGAAACACCATATATTTT | CASSQESAPGNTIYF
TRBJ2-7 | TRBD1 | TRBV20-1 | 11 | TGCAGTGCTTTTACAGGGGCTCGGCAGTACTTC | CSAFTGARQYF
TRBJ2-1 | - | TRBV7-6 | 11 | TGTGCCAGCAGCTTCTCGGCCGAGCAGTTCTTC | CASSFSAEQFF
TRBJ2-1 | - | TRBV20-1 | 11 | TGCAGCCCTGGGACTGGAGGTGAGCAGTTCTTC | CSPGTGGEQFF
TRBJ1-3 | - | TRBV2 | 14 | TGTGCCAGCAGTGTAGCCAGGGGAATGGACACCATATATTTT | CASSVARGMDTIYF
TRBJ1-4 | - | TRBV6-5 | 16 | TGTGCCAGCAGTTACTCAGAATTTGCAACTAATGAAAAACTGTTTTTT | CASSYSEFATNEKLFF
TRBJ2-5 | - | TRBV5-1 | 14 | TGCGCCAGCAGCTTGGTGGAGGAGTGGGAGACCCAGTACTTC | CASSLVEEWETQYF
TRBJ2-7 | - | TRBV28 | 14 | TGTGCCAGCAAAATACAGGGTTGGAACCACGAGCAGTACTTC | CASKIQGWNHEQYF
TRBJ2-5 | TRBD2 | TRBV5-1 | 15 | TGCGCCAGCAGCTTGGAAGCGGGAGTGGAAGAGACCCAGTACTTC | CASSLEAGVEETQYF
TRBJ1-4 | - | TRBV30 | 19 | TGTGCCTGGAGTCCCGGGAACCACCGCACCCGGGGAACTAATGAAAAACTGTTTTTT | CAWSPGNHRTRGTNEKLFF
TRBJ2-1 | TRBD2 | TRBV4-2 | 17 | TGTGCCAGCAGCCAAGAATTATTGGGACTAGCGACCAATGAGCAGTTCTTC | CASSQELLGLATNEQFF
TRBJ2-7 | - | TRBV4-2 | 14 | TGTGCCAGCAGCCTCTTGGAGGGCCAGGGGGAGCAGTACTTC | CASSLLEGQGEQYF
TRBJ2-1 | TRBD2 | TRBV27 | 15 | TGTGCCAGCAGTTCGGGGGGGTACGTGGGCAATGAGCAGTTCTTC | CASSSGGYVGNEQFF